The present entry profiles one TCR beta chain with its context. The sample holds one count of this clone. The antigen this receptor binds is unknown. The input lacks base qualities; no much larger clone sits a single base away. The receptor library was made with the immunoSEQ multiplex PCR assay. The multiplex PCR relied on a mix of 60 forward primers for TCR Vbeta segments and 13 reverse primers for TCR Jbeta segments. The CDR3 region of rearranged TCR beta genes was amplified from genomic DNA by a multiplex PCR assay. Amplified TCR beta libraries were sequenced as 87-base-pair reads on the Illumina HiSeq System. The original methods were these. In a later analysis, some 80 million unique TCR beta chains were counted across the roughly 670 repertoires, and approximately 11 million of these chains were shared by at least two donors. A nearest-neighbor algorithm error-corrected the raw reads and collapsed the reads into unique sequences, merging closely related sequences to remove PCR and sequencing errors. To assign V, D and J gene segments, CDR3 sequences were aligned to IMGT reference sequences. Each retained sequence needed at least a six-nucleotide match to both a V gene segment and a J gene segment. Rearrangements were called productive when the CDR3 lacked stop codons and stayed in frame with V and J; all others were non-productive. Following IMGT convention, CDR3 was defined as the stretch from the second conserved V-encoded cysteine up to the conserved J-encoded phenylalanine. The earlier analysis of 587 of the donors excluded any sequence lacking an unambiguous match to a single V gene segment. An earlier analysis of approximately 590 of the donors classified V segments as functional when productive rearrangements were above 56.7% and as segregating when the standard deviation between donors was above 5%. A statistical classification framework was developed to diagnose cytomegalovirus status using the catalog of TCR beta chain sequences. V and J gene assignment, in a later analysis, came from comparing TCR nucleotide sequences with IMGT/GENE-DB human TR gene sequences. The TCRdist pipeline was used in a later analysis to assign CDR3 sequences and most-parsimonious VDJ recombination scenarios. A later analysis defined each TCR beta chain by its CDR3 amino acid sequence plus V-gene family, and excluded reads lacking a unique V-gene family. In a later analysis, several hundred highly shared, low-generation-probability nucleotide sequences were removed to address suspected cross-contamination and a sequencing artifact. In a later analysis, a clonal expansion index was calculated for each public chain from normalized within-repertoire ranks of inferred template counts. In a later analysis, generation probabilities were computed using a VDJ recombination model fitted to out-of-frame rearrangements, and the results were checked against IGoR. In a later analysis, TCR-TCR, TCR-HLA and TCR-CMV co-occurrence was scored with hypergeometric tests, and a repertoire-size bias correction was applied to TCR pairs. False discovery rates were estimated in a later analysis by permuting HLA or CMV assignments 20 times. A later analysis grouped co-occurring TCRs with DBSCAN, adding TCRdist sequence similarity when clustering within HLA-allele-positive subsets. Co-occurrence clustering excluded repertoires with fewer than 30,000 or more than 120,000 public chains, plus five with anomalous nucleotide sharing. TCRdb's version of the immuneACCESS table is confined to in-frame rearrangements and falls short of the full clone set. An unresolved V gene accounts for under half of the shortfall where checked; the remainder is of unknown origin. V, J and clone size reflect that table, while D and trimming were determined from the DNA. This sample comprises around 250,000 clones, 81% of them detected only once. The biggest ten clones account for about 8% of the sample.

The cysteine opens and the phenylalanine closes a CDR3 of 14 amino acids. Only the CDR3 part of the read is kept: 42 bases, read in frame from the first base. V loses 0 bases of germline sequence and J loses 4 bases, and the interval between the two ends is 9 bases. CDR1 and CDR2, per the germline V gene, are MNHEY and SVGAGI. The cohort comprised several hundred healthy bone marrow donors. All cohort members were sampled while nominally healthy, although unrecorded immune exposures were likely present. The donor was CMV seropositive and belonged to the group of some 290 seropositive cohort members. A peripheral blood sample was collected from each donor, and TCR beta sequencing was performed on peripheral blood mononuclear cells. The Qiagen DNeasy Blood Extraction Kit was used to extract genomic DNA from the blood cell samples. The entry originates in a study of cytomegalovirus exposure and HLA in healthy donors (TCRdb year 2017). At the level of the whole study: An earlier analysis of several hundred of the donors reported about 260 Gb of sequence data and some 110 million unique TCR beta sequences obtained from 150 million to 200 million T cells. The T cell repertoires of several hundred subjects were profiled by immunosequencing and related to cytomegalovirus serostatus. About five DR-DQ haplotypes were treated as single units for association and clustering because of strong linkage in the cohort. Alongside the repertoire data, information on donor age, sex, ethnicity and CMV serostatus was compiled. Rather than using new phenotypic data, the later analysis identified candidate immune exposures from TCR beta sequences and from how often those sequences occurred across donors. Both class I and class II loci were covered by HLA typing, at four-digit resolution. The study was designed to test whether signatures of past pathogen exposure could be identified by cataloging public T cell receptors. In a later genetic analysis, genome-wide SNP genotypes for about 55% of the roughly 700 donors were used, and that subset was treated as a discovery cohort. An early release that covered roughly 600 HLA-typed donors contained approximately 300 gigabases of sequencing data and approximately 85 million unique TCR sequences. In addition to the first cohort of 666 subjects, a separate validation cohort of 120 different subjects was used. Every discovery cohort repertoire had been produced on one sequencing platform. In an earlier analysis of 500 to 650 of the donors, high-throughput TCR beta sequencing was used to judge whether each TCR beta V gene segment behaved as functional or pseudogenic. The genetic ancestry cluster associated with self-reported Caucasian donors included 70% to 85% of the 300 to 400 genotyped donors. A later analysis re-examined previously published TCR beta repertoires from 500 to 700 donors and added high-resolution HLA genotyping to investigate patterns of TCR occurrence. Typing coverage varied by locus: roughly 629-630 donors for A, B, C, DRB1 and DQB1; some 520 for DQA1; over 600 for DPA1; roughly 470 for DPB1. Among about 370 genotyped donors of the cohort, an average of approximately 220,000 unique TCR beta nucleotide sequences was sequenced per donor, of which roughly 17% were non-productive. To predict cytomegalovirus infection status, the study combined high-throughput TCR immunosequencing, statistical association of individual TCRs with disease status, and machine learning.

The full study reports these points: The presence/absence analyses assumed that sequencing depth was roughly uniform across donors, and that assumption may not be true. A group of highly shared sequence variants was considered likely to be a technical artifact of the sequencing pipeline. When HLA alleles, especially DR and DQ, strongly co-occurred, TCR associations were difficult to assign to individual alleles. Linkage disequilibrium might explain the correlated functional status among segregating V segments, but an unknown experimental factor could not be ruled out. The earlier analysis of some 560 of the donors excluded about 16 rarely observed V segments, including chromosome 9 orphons, because counts were too low. It was suggested by the authors that the approach could potentially be generalized to other disease states and immunological phenotypes. An earlier analysis of 450 to 750 of the donors showed that most TCR beta V segments appeared in productive rearrangements either about 87% or about 30% of the time, which broadly matched IMGT annotations. Because HLA typing was unavailable for some donors at each locus, only the typed subset was used in association tests. In both the original and validation cohorts, the classifier was reported to diagnose cytomegalovirus status with high specificity and sensitivity. Immune exposure information for the cohort was limited to CMV serostatus. While some public TCRs were present in many individuals, most TCR sequences turned up only very rarely across donors. According to a later analysis, parvovirus B19, influenza, CMV and Epstein-Barr virus appeared linked to several top co-occurrence clusters. A later genetic analysis reported fewer N-insertions in productive TCRs among donors in an Asian-associated ancestry cluster than the roughly 650-donor mean. A few of the identified cytomegalovirus-associated TCR beta chains were confirmed in vitro to be specific for cytomegalovirus antigens. The study gave a list of roughly 150 TCR beta chains associated with cytomegalovirus. A later analysis found that HLA-associated TCR beta chains were more clonally expanded and had lower generation probabilities than equally common non-associated chains. According to a later analysis, most CMV-associated TCR beta chains appeared to be HLA-restricted, and the HLA associations seemed to be driven largely by CMV exposure. In a later analysis, TCR association rates were found to vary across HLA loci, with the most associated TCRs seen for DRB1 alleles and the fewest for HLA-C alleles. Because the 87-base-pair reads could not distinguish some IMGT-functional V segments, including TRBV6-2 and TRBV6-3, those segments were excluded. A further reported finding was that TCR beta sequences accurately predicted the HLA-A and HLA-B alleles for most subjects in the first cohort. An association between a missense DCLRE1C variant and V-gene and J-gene trimming of TCR beta chains was found in a later genetic analysis and replicated in an independent cohort. In this cohort, only TCR beta chains were sequenced, and detectable features were limited by the absence of alpha or paired-chain data. At a false discovery rate of 0.05, a later analysis linked some 17,000 TCR beta sequences to specific HLA alleles.

The source of this sequence is a woman in her sixties or seventies in good health and CMV-seropositive. The rearrangement joined TRBV6-5 to TRBJ2-5; there is no confident call for the D gene. Sequencing was done on a sample of PBMCs. The CDR3 reads CASSYSLRRETQYF. The DNA sequence follows: TGTGCCAGCAGTTACTCCTTACGTAGAGAGACCCAGTACTTC.